Detailed here is one TCR beta chain. The sample is drawn from a study of CD8 T cells in Susac syndrome. Reverse transcription used about 0.45 to 1 ug RNA and random hexamers. One entry per CDR3 protein results from TCRdb running MiXCR on the immunoSEQ multiplex PCR reads. The sample lists about 400,000 distinct CDR3 sequences; around 85% were seen once. The sequencing input was CD8+ T cells from PBMCs. This TCR was recovered from a human donor with multiple sclerosis.

CDR3 sequence: CAPADRHYNEQFF. The CDR3 DNA follows: TGTGCACCAGCGGATCGGCACTACAATGAGCAGTTCTTC. The rearrangement uses TRBV25-1 and TRBJ2-1; TRBD2 is a possible D gene (5 bases). Germline V gene lookup returns CDR1 MGHDK and CDR2 SYGVNS. This CDR3 contains 13 residues.